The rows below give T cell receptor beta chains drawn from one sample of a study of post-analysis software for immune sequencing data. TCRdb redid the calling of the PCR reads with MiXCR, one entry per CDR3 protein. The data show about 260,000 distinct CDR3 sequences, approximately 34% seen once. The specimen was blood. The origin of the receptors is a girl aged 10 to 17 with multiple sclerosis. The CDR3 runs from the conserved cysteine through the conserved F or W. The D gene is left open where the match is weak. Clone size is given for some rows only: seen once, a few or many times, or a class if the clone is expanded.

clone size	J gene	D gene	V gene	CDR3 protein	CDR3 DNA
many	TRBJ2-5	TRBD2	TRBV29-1	CSVVSGLAGDETQYF	TGCAGCGTTGTCAGCGGGCTAGCGGGGGATGAGACCCAGTACTTC
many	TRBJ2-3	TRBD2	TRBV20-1	CSARMRLAGGLVTDTQYF	TGCAGTGCCCGAATGCGGCTAGCGGGAGGGTTGGTGACAGATACGCAGTATTTT
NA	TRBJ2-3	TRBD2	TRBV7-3	CASSTSRGLARTDTQYF	TGTGCCAGCAGCACATCCCGAGGACTAGCCCGCACAGATACGCAGTATTTT
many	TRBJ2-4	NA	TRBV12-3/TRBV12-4	CASSFGGLVDKNIQYF	TGTGCCAGCAGTTTTGGGGGGCTCGTCGACAAAAACATTCAGTACTTC
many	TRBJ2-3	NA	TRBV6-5	CASSTGTATNTQYF	TGTGCCAGCAGTACCGGGACTGCAACCAATACGCAGTATTTT
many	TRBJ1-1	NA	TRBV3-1	CASSQDHGNTEAFF	TGTGCCAGCAGCCAAGATCATGGGAACACTGAAGCTTTCTTT
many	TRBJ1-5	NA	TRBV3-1	CASSQKPSGVNQPQHF	TGTGCCAGCAGCCAAAAGCCGTCAGGGGTGAATCAGCCCCAGCATTTT
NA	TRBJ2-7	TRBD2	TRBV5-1	CASSLWGGSSYEQYF	TGCGCCAGCAGCTTGTGGGGAGGGAGCTCCTACGAGCAGTACTTC
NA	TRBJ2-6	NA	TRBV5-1	CASSSGPPGANVLTF	TGCGCCAGCAGCTCGGGGCCACCTGGGGCCAACGTCCTGACTTTC
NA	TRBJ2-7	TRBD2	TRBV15	CATSRKLSGNSYEQYF	TGTGCCACCAGCAGGAAACTAAGCGGGAACTCCTACGAGCAGTACTTC
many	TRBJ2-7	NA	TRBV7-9	CASSFNGFVQYF	TGTGCCAGCAGCTTTAATGGATTTGTGCAGTACTTC
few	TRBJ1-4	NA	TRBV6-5	CASSYGWAGVGNEKLFF	TGTGCCAGCAGTTACGGCTGGGCGGGGGTCGGTAATGAAAAACTGTTTTTT
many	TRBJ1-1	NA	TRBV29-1	CSTQGLNTEAFF	TGCAGCACACAGGGATTGAACACTGAAGCTTTCTTT
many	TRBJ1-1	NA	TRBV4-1	CASSQATGNTEAFF	TGCGCCAGCAGCCAAGCGACGGGTAACACTGAAGCTTTCTTT
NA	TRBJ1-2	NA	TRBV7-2	CASSEMGGSNYGYTF	TGTGCCAGCAGCGAAATGGGAGGGTCCAACTATGGCTACACCTTC
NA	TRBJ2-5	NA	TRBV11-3	CASSNRGSLGGETQYF	TGTGCCAGCAGCAACAGAGGGTCACTAGGTGGAGAGACCCAGTACTTC
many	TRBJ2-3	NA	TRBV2	CASSERGIATDTQYF	TGTGCCAGCAGTGAAAGGGGGATTGCCACAGATACGCAGTATTTT
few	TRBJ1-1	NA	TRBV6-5	CASSYGGKAFF	TGTGCCAGCAGTTACGGGGGCAAAGCTTTCTTT
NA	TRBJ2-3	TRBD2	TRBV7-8	CASSLGGSPADTQYF	TGTGCCAGCAGCTTAGGCGGGAGTCCCGCAGATACGCAGTATTTT
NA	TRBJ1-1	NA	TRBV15	CATSREWGKPEAFF	TGTGCCACCAGCAGAGAATGGGGCAAACCTGAAGCTTTCTTT
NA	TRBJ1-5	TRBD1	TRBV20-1	CSARPLGQGVLNQPQHF	TGCAGTGCTAGACCTCTAGGACAGGGCGTTCTTAATCAGCCCCAGCATTTT
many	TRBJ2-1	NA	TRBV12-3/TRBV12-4	CASSKDREGSYNEQFF	TGTGCCAGCAGCAAGGACAGGGAGGGGTCCTACAATGAGCAGTTCTTC
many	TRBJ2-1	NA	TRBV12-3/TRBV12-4	CASSLFGDGEQFF	TGTGCCAGCAGTTTATTCGGGGACGGTGAGCAGTTCTTC
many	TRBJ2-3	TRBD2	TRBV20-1	CSALFGGADTQYF	TGCAGTGCTTTATTCGGGGGGGCAGATACGCAGTATTTT
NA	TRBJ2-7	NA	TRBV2	CASVYHEQYF	TGTGCCAGCGTATACCACGAGCAGTACTTC
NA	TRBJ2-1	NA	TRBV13	CASSSFGKGLSYNEQFF	TGTGCCAGCAGCTCCTTCGGTAAGGGCTTATCCTACAATGAGCAGTTCTTC
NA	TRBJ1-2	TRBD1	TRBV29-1	CSALEGTGTLYGYTF	TGCAGCGCCTTAGAGGGGACAGGGACACTCTATGGCTACACCTTC
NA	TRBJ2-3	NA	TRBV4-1	CASSQPQRLTSTDTQYF	TGCGCCAGCAGCCAGCCCCAGAGGTTGACTAGCACAGATACGCAGTATTTT
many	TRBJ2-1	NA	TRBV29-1	CSVVGLEINNEQFF	TGCAGCGTTGTGGGCCTAGAAATCAACAATGAGCAGTTCTTC
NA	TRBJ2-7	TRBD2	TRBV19	CASSTGTSGSKGEREQYF	TGTGCCAGTAGTACCGGGACTAGCGGGAGTAAAGGTGAGAGGGAGCAGTACTTC
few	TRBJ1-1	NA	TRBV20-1	CSARDRPTRSPTEAFF	TGCAGTGCTAGAGATCGTCCGACCCGATCCCCCACTGAAGCTTTCTTT
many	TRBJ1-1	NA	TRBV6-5	CASSYGTVNTEAFF	TGTGCCAGCAGTTATGGAACAGTGAACACTGAAGCTTTCTTT
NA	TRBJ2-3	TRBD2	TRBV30	CAWNVARGTSGRTDTQYF	TGTGCCTGGAATGTCGCCAGGGGGACTAGCGGAAGGACAGATACGCAGTATTTT
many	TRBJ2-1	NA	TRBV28	CASTPSGAYLGEQFF	TGTGCCAGCACTCCGTCCGGGGCCTACCTCGGTGAGCAGTTCTTC
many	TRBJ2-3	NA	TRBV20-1	CSAPPGGLGGFDTQYF	TGCAGTGCACCTCCAGGGGGACTAGGCGGTTTCGATACGCAGTATTTT
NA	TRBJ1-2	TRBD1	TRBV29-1	CSAGTGGRGYTF	TGCAGCGCCGGGACAGGGGGCCGTGGCTACACCTTC
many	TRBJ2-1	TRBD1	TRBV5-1	CASSFRGRVTYNEQFF	TGCGCCAGCAGCTTCAGGGGGCGGGTGACCTACAATGAGCAGTTCTTC
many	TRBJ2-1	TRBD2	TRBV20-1	CSARGLAGYNEQFF	TGCAGTGCTAGAGGACTAGCGGGGTACAATGAGCAGTTCTTC
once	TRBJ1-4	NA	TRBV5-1	CASSLEQTNEKLFF	TGCGCCAGCAGCTTGGAGCAGACTAATGAAAAACTGTTTTTT
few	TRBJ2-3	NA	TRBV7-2	CASSLERRTGTDTQYF	TGTGCCAGCAGCTTAGAAAGAAGGACAGGCACAGATACGCAGTATTTT
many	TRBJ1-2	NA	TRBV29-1	CSVTQGGYTF	TGCAGCGTTACCCAGGGGGGCTACACCTTC
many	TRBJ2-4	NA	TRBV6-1	CASTSGTPLAKNIQYF	TGTGCCAGCACTTCAGGGACACCTCTAGCCAAAAACATTCAGTACTTC
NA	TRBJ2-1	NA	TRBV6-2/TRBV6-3	CASSPELSNEQFF	TGTGCCAGCAGCCCGGAACTTTCCAATGAGCAGTTCTTC
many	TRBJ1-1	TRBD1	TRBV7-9	CASSLDRGPASLEAFF	TGTGCCAGCAGCTTGGACAGGGGGCCGGCATCACTTGAAGCTTTCTTT
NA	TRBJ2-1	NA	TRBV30	CAWSVRSGGRGSEQFF	TGTGCCTGGAGTGTACGGTCGGGGGGCAGGGGGAGTGAGCAGTTCTTC
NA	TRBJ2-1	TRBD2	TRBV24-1	CATSDLTGTNDEQFF	TGTGCCACCAGTGACCTAACCGGGACTAACGATGAGCAGTTCTTC
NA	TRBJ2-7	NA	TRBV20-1	CSASSGPTTYEQYF	TGCAGTGCTAGTTCGGGACCCACAACCTACGAGCAGTACTTC
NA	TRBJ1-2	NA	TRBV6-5	CASSYSPERANYGYTF	TGTGCCAGCAGTTACTCTCCGGAAAGAGCTAACTATGGCTACACCTTC
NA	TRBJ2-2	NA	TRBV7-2	CASSRFQGKTGELFF	TGTGCCAGCAGCCGATTCCAGGGTAAAACCGGGGAGCTGTTTTTT
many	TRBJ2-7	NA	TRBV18	CASSLGGQSYEQYF	TGTGCCAGCAGCTTAGGTGGACAAAGCTACGAGCAGTACTTC
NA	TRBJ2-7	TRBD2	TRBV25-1	CASATSGYEQYF	TGTGCCAGTGCGACTAGCGGCTACGAGCAGTACTTC